These T cell receptor beta chains were read from a single sample in a study of regulatory T cells in long-lasting Graves disease. TCRdb re-analysed the multiplex PCR reads in MiXCR, keeping a single row per CDR3 protein. This repertoire shows about 500,000 distinct CDR3 sequences, around 15% found once; its top ten account for less than 15%. Separately, the same data were catalogued under a study of T cells in Graves' hyperthyroidism and ophthalmopathy.

Sample: peripheral blood mononuclear cells (PBMCs), taken at new diagnosis, from a patient treated with antithyroid drugs. These receptors all stem from a man aged 35 to 55 with Graves disease. CDR3s include the opening cysteine and the closing phenylalanine or tryptophan. Fields, in order: V gene, D gene, clone size, J gene, CDR3 protein, CDR3 DNA. The D gene is left open where the match is weak. Where a row states a size, it is once, few, many or the class of an expanded clone; other rows omit it.

>TRBV10-2|-|many|TRBJ1-1
CASSFGLGAEAFF
TGCGCCAGCAGTTTCGGGTTGGGCGCTGAAGCTTTCTTT
>TRBV11-2|-|-|TRBJ1-4
CASSLDGRTFEKLFF
TGTGCCAGCAGCTTAGATGGACGGACCTTTGAAAAACTGTTTTTT
>TRBV12-3/TRBV12-4|TRBD2|few|TRBJ2-3
CASMWAGGAGTQYF
TGTGCCAGCATGTGGGCGGGAGGTGCCGGTACGCAGTATTTT
>TRBV5-1|-|few|TRBJ1-5
CASSLGDGWGNQPQHF
TGCGCCAGCAGCTTGGGGGACGGATGGGGCAATCAGCCCCAGCATTTT
>TRBV25-1|TRBD2|-|TRBJ2-1
CASSVGLVFWSEQFF
TGTGCCAGCAGTGTGGGACTAGTATTCTGGAGTGAGCAGTTCTTC
>TRBV6-5|-|-|TRBJ1-4
CASSYRGVNEKLFF
TGTGCCAGCAGTTACCGGGGCGTTAATGAAAAACTGTTTTTT
>TRBV28|-|many|TRBJ2-2
CASRPDAAGELFF
TGTGCCAGCAGGCCGGACGCGGCCGGGGAGCTGTTTTTT
>TRBV11-2|-|many|TRBJ1-1
CASMGGKNTEAFF
TGTGCCAGCATGGGGGGTAAGAACACTGAAGCTTTCTTT
>TRBV20-1|-|many|TRBJ2-2
CSARGREAGELFF
TGCAGTGCTAGGGGTCGTGAGGCAGGGGAGCTGTTTTTT
>TRBV27|-|many|TRBJ2-7
CASSFTAGRTYEQYF
TGTGCCAGCAGTTTCACGGCAGGGAGGACCTACGAGCAGTACTTC
>TRBV3-1|TRBD2|many|TRBJ2-3
CASSQVLAGGITDTQYF
TGTGCCAGCAGCCAGGTACTAGCGGGAGGTATCACAGATACGCAGTATTTT
>TRBV7-9|TRBD1|many|TRBJ1-6
CASSPTTGGRSYNSPLHF
TGTGCCAGCAGCCCGACCACAGGGGGCAGATCCTATAATTCACCCCTCCACTTT
>TRBV5-1|TRBD1|many|TRBJ2-1
CASSRDTGASYNEQFF
TGCGCCAGCAGCCGGGACACAGGGGCCTCCTACAATGAGCAGTTCTTC
>TRBV18|TRBD1|many|TRBJ2-3
CASSPPGTGTTDTQYF
TGTGCCAGCTCACCACCCGGGACAGGGACCACAGATACGCAGTATTTT
>TRBV20-1|TRBD1|-|TRBJ1-1
CSARGTHRGNTEAFF
TGCAGTGCTAGAGGAACCCACAGGGGGAACACTGAAGCTTTCTTT
>TRBV5-5|TRBD1|many|TRBJ1-1
CASSLDRGQRGEAFF
TGTGCCAGCAGCTTAGACAGGGGGCAGAGGGGTGAAGCTTTCTTT
>TRBV3-1|-|many|TRBJ1-4
CASSQVIGVASEKLFF
TGTGCCAGCAGCCAAGTAATAGGGGTAGCAAGTGAAAAACTGTTTTTT
>TRBV28|TRBD1|many|TRBJ2-3
CASSSTGGVRTDTQYF
TGTGCCAGCAGTTCCACAGGGGGCGTAAGAACAGATACGCAGTATTTT
>TRBV11-2|-|-|TRBJ2-3
CVSSLDLISTDTQYF
TGTGTCAGCAGCTTAGATCTCATAAGCACAGATACGCAGTATTTT
>TRBV10-2|TRBD1|-|TRBJ2-7
CASSEWTGTGPYEQYF
TGCGCCAGCAGTGAGTGGACCGGGACAGGGCCCTACGAGCAGTACTTC
>TRBV7-9|TRBD1|-|TRBJ1-6
CASSFYPLQGGSPLHF
TGTGCCAGCAGCTTTTACCCACTACAGGGGGGCTCACCCCTCCACTTT
>TRBV18|-|-|TRBJ1-4
CASSRGGYSTRREKLFF
TGTGCCAGCTCACGGGGCGGATATAGTACCCGGAGGGAAAAACTGTTTTTT
>TRBV20-1|-|-|TRBJ1-4
CSARVSRVIEKLFF
TGCAGTGCTAGGGTTTCCCGCGTTATTGAAAAACTGTTTTTT
>TRBV5-6|TRBD2|-|TRBJ2-7
CASSLDDIAGAGEQYF
TGTGCCAGCAGCTTGGACGACATAGCGGGAGCGGGCGAGCAGTACTTC
>TRBV7-8|TRBD2|many|TRBJ2-7
CASSFSPGLDGADDEQYF
TGTGCCAGCAGCTTCTCTCCGGGACTAGATGGGGCAGATGACGAGCAGTACTTC
>TRBV11-1|TRBD1|many|TRBJ2-7
CASSPGTGDYEQYF
TGTGCCAGCAGCCCCGGGACAGGAGACTACGAGCAGTACTTC
>TRBV4-1|TRBD2|few|TRBJ2-1
CASSQTTGTSSYNEQFF
TGCGCCAGCAGCCAAACCACCGGGACTAGCTCCTACAATGAGCAGTTCTTC
>TRBV6-1|-|many|TRBJ1-1
CASSEGKARGTEAFF
TGTGCCAGCAGTGAAGGGAAGGCGCGGGGCACTGAAGCTTTCTTT
>TRBV5-6|-|many|TRBJ2-5
CASSPDGGFQETQYF
TGTGCCAGCAGCCCTGACGGGGGCTTCCAAGAGACCCAGTACTTC
>TRBV6-1|TRBD1|many|TRBJ1-1
CASSTDRGDTEAFF
TGTGCCAGCAGTACCGACAGGGGAGACACTGAAGCTTTCTTT
>TRBV12-3/TRBV12-4|-|few|TRBJ2-2
CASNAQGIGELFF
TGTGCCAGCAATGCACAGGGTATCGGGGAGCTGTTTTTT
>TRBV2|TRBD1|many|TRBJ2-3
CASREDRVVYTQYF
TGTGCCAGCAGGGAGGACAGGGTGGTATATACGCAGTATTTT
>TRBV29-1|-|many|TRBJ2-7
CSVGGTAGPYEQYF
TGCAGCGTTGGGGGGACAGCGGGGCCCTACGAGCAGTACTTC
>TRBV28|-|many|TRBJ1-5
CASRRTDSNQPQHF
TGTGCCAGCAGGAGGACAGATAGCAATCAGCCCCAGCATTTT
>TRBV5-6|-|few|TRBJ2-2
CASSLTDRTGELFF
TGTGCCAGCAGCTTGACAGACCGCACCGGGGAGCTGTTTTTT
>TRBV29-1|TRBD1|-|TRBJ2-2
CSVGDRTNTGELFF
TGCAGCGTGGGGGACAGGACCAACACCGGGGAGCTGTTTTTT
>TRBV4-1|-|-|TRBJ1-5
CASKGSPFDSNQPQHF
TGCGCCAGCAAAGGCAGCCCTTTTGATAGCAATCAGCCCCAGCATTTT
>TRBV20-1|-|few|TRBJ2-7
CSAAGPVRGEQYF
TGCAGTGCTGCGGGGCCAGTCCGCGGCGAGCAGTACTTC
>TRBV27|TRBD2|many|TRBJ2-1
CASSRKVTSGGYNEQFF
TGTGCCAGCAGTCGGAAGGTGACTAGCGGAGGGTACAATGAGCAGTTCTTC
>TRBV28|TRBD1|-|TRBJ2-2
CASSSPRDRGPSGELFF
TGTGCCAGCAGTTCCCCCCGGGACAGGGGGCCCTCCGGGGAGCTGTTTTTT
>TRBV6-1|TRBD1|few|TRBJ2-7
CASSDRGLYEQYF
TGTGCCAGCAGTGACAGGGGGCTCTACGAGCAGTACTTC
>TRBV20-1|-|many|TRBJ1-1
CSANPRGRNTEAFF
TGCAGTGCTAATCCCAGGGGTAGGAACACTGAAGCTTTCTTT